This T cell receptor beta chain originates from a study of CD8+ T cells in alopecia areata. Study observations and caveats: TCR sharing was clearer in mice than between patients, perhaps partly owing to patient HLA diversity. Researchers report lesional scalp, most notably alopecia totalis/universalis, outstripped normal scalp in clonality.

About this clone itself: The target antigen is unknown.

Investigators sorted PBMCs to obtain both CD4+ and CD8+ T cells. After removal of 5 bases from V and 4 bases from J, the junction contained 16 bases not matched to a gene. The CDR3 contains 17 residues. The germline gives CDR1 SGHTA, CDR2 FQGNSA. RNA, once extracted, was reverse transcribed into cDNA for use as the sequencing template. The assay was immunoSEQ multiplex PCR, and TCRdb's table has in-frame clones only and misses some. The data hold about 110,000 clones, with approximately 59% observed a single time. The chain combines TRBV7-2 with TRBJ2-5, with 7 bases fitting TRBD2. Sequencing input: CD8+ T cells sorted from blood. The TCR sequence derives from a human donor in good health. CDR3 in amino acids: CASSGPSGGAFRETQYF. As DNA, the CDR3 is TGTGCCAGCAGCGGGCCTAGCGGAGGTGCATTTCGAGAGACCCAGTACTTC.